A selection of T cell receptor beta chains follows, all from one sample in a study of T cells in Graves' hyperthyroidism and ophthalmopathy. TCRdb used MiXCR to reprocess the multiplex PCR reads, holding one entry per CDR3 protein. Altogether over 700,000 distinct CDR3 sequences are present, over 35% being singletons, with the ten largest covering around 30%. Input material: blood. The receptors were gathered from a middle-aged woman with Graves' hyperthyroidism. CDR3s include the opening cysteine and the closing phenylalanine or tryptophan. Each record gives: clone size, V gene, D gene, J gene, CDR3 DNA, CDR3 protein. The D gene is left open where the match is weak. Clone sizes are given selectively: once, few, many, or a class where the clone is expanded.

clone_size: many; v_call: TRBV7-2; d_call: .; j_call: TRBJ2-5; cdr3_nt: TGTGCCAGCAGCTCCGGACGGGACGGGACCCAGTACTTC; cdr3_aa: CASSSGRDGTQYF
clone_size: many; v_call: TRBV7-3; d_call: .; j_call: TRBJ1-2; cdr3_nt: TGTGCCAGCAGCTTAACAGTCGGCGGGTATGGCTACACCTTC; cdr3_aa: CASSLTVGGYGYTF
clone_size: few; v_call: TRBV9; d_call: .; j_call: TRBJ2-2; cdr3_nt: TGTGCCAGCACTATCATAAACACCGGGGAGCTGTTTTTT; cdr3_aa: CASTIINTGELFF
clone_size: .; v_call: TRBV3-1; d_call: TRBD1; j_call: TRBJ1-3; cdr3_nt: TGTGCCAGCAGCCAAGCTCACGACAGGGTGAACACCATATATTTT; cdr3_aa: CASSQAHDRVNTIYF
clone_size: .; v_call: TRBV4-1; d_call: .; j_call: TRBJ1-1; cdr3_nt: TGCGCCAGCAGCCTCCCCTGGGGGGGAGGTGACACTGAAGCTTTCTTT; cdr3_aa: CASSLPWGGGDTEAFF
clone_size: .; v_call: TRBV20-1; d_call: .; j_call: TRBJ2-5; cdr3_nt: TGCAGTGCTAGAGATATTACGGGGCTAGAGACCCAGTACTTC; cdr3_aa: CSARDITGLETQYF
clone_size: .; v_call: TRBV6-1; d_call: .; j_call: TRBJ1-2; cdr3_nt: TGTGCCAGTAGAGCCGGGGCATCGCCTGGCTACACCTTC; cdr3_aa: CASRAGASPGYTF
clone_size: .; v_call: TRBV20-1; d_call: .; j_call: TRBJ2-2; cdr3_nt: TGCAGTGCTAGACTATCCAACAGGGATCCATTTGCCGGGGAGCTGTTTTTT; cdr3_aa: CSARLSNRDPFAGELFF
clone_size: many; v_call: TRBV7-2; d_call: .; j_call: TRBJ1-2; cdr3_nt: TGTGCCAGCAAACGGACATCTTTCGATGGCTACACCTTC; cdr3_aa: CASKRTSFDGYTF
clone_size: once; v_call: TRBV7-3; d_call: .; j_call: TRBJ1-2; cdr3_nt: TGTGCCAGCAGCCCCGGGGACCCATCACTTATCCCCACCTTC; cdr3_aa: CASSPGDPSLIPTF
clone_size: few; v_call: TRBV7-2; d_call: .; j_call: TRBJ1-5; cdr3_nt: TGTGCCAGCAGCTTAGGAGGGGGTTTAGGACAGCCCCAGCATTTT; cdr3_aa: CASSLGGGLGQPQHF
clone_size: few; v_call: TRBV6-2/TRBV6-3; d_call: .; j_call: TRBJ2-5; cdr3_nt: TGTGCCAGCAGTTCCTGGGAACGCGGCATGGTGGGCCAGTACTTC; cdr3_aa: CASSSWERGMVGQYF
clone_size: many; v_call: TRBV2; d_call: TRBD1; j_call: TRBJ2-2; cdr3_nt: TGTGCCAGCAGTCCCCCGGGACAGGGAAACACCGGGGAGCTGTTTTTT; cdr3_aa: CASSPPGQGNTGELFF
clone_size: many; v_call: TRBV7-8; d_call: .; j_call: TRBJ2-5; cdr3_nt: TGTGCCAGCAGCTTAGAAGTTGTGGAGACCCAGTACTTC; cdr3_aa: CASSLEVVETQYF
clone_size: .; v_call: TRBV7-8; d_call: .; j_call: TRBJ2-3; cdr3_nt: TGTGCCAGCAGCTTGAGCACACAGGGAGATACGCAGTATTTT; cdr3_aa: CASSLSTQGDTQYF
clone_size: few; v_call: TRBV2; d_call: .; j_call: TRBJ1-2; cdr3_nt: TGTGCCAGCTCCCCAGAAGTGCACGGAACGGGGGGCTACACCTTC; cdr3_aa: CASSPEVHGTGGYTF
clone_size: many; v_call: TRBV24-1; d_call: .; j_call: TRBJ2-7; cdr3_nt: TGTGCCACCAGTGACCGCGGGACTGGGGGGTACGAGCAGTACTTC; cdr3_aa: CATSDRGTGGYEQYF
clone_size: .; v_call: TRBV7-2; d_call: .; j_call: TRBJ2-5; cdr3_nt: TGTGCCGGCAGTGGAGGGACAGTCCAAGAGACCCAGTACTTC; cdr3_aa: CAGSGGTVQETQYF
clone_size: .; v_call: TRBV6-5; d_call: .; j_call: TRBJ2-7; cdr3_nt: TGTGCCAGCAGTTACGACCCCCTACAGAGCTCCTACGAGCAGTACTTC; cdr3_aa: CASSYDPLQSSYEQYF
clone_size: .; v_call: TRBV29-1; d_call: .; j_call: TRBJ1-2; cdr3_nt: TGCAGCTTGGGGGGCTATGGCTACACCTTC; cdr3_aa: CSLGGYGYTF
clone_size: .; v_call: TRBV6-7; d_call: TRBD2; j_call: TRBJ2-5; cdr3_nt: TGTGCCAGCAGTTACTCTGGTAGCGGGTATAAAGAGACCCAGTACTTC; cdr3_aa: CASSYSGSGYKETQYF
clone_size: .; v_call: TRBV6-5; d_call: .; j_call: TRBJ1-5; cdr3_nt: TGTGCCAGCAGTTACTCAAAGGATCGAAGGAGTCAGCCCCAGCATTTT; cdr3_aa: CASSYSKDRRSQPQHF
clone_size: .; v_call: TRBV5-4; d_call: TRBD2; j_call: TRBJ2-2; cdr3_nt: TGTGCCAGCAGCTTGGGGCGGGAGCGCGCCGGGGAGCTGTTTTTT; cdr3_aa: CASSLGRERAGELFF
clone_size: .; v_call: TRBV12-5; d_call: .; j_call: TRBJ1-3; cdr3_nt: TGTGCTAGTGGTTTGGTACTTGGACTCGAAGGAAACACCATATATTTT; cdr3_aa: CASGLVLGLEGNTIYF
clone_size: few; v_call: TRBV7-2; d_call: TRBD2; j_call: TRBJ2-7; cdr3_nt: TGTGCCAGCAGCTTAGAATTAGCGGGGAGCTACGAGCAGTACTTC; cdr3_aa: CASSLELAGSYEQYF
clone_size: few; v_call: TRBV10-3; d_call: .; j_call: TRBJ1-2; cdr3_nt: TGTGCCATCCGCGGCCAGGGAACCTATGGCTACACCTTC; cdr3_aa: CAIRGQGTYGYTF
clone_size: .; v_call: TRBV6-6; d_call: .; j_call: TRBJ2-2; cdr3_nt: TGTGCCAGCAGTTACCCCCCAGGACCTAGCGGGGAGCTGTTTTTT; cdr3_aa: CASSYPPGPSGELFF
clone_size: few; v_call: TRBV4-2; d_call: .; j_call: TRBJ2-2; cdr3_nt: TGTGCCAGCAGCCAAGATACGATCGGGGAGCTGTTTTTT; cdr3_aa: CASSQDTIGELFF
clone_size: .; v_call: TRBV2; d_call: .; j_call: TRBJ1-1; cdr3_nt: TGTGCCAGCACGGTTCAGAGTAACACTGAAGCTTTCTTT; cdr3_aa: CASTVQSNTEAFF
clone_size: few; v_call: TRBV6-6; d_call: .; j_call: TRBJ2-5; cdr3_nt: TGTGCCAGCAGTTACTCGCTCGAAGAGACCCAGTACTTC; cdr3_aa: CASSYSLEETQYF
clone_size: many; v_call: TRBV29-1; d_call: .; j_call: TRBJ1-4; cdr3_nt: TGCAGCGTTGGAACAGTCACTAATGAAAAACTGTTTTTT; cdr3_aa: CSVGTVTNEKLFF
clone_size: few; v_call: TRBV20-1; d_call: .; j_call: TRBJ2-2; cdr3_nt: TGCAGTGCTAGAGTGGAAGGCACCGGGGAGCTGTTTTTT; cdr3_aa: CSARVEGTGELFF
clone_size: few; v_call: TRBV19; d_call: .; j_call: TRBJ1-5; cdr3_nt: TGTGCCAGTAGTATGACCGCTTATAGCAATCAGCCCCAGCATTTT; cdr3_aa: CASSMTAYSNQPQHF
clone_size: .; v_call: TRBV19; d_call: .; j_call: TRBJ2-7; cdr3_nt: TGTGCCAGTAGTATACCGGGGAACTCCTACGAGCAGTACTTC; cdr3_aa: CASSIPGNSYEQYF
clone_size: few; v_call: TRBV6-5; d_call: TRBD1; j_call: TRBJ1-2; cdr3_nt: TGTGCCAGCAGTTACTCGACGGACAGGGGGAGGGGCTACACCTTC; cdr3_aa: CASSYSTDRGRGYTF
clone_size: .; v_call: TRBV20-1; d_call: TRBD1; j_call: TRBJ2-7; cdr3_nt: TGCAGTGCCCATTCCCCGACAGGGATTACCTACGAGCAGTACTTC; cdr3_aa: CSAHSPTGITYEQYF
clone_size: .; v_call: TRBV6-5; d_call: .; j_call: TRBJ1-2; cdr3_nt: TGTGCCAGCAGTTACGACCGAGCTACTAACTATGGCTACACCTTC; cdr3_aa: CASSYDRATNYGYTF
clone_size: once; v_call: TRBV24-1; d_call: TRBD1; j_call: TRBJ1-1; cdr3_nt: TGTGCCACCAGTGAGACAGGGAATGAAGCTTTCTTT; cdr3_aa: CATSETGNEAFF
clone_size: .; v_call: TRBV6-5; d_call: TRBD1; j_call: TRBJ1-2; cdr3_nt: TGTGCCAGCAGTAACCCGGGACAGCCCCGACCCCCGACCTTC; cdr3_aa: CASSNPGQPRPPTF
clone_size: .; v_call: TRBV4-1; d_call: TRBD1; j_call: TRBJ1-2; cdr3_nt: TGCGCCAGCTCGAGGACAGGGGAGGTGCTCGGCTACACCTTC; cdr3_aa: CASSRTGEVLGYTF
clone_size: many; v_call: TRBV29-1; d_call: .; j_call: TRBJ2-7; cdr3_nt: TGCAGCGTACCGGACGGTACGGGGGAGCAGTACTTC; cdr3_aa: CSVPDGTGEQYF
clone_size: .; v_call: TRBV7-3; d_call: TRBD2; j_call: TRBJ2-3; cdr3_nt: TGTGCCAGCCGGACTAGCGGGAATCCTAGATCGCCTAGCACAGATACGCAGTATTTT; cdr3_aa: CASRTSGNPRSPSTDTQYF
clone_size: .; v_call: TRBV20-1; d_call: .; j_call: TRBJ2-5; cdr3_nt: TGCAGTGCTAGAGATGCCGGGGTAGGGGGGAAAGAGACCCAGTACTTC; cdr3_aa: CSARDAGVGGKETQYF
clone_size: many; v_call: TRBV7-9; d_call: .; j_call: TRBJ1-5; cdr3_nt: TGTGCCAGCAGCTCCGGACTCAGGGCTCAGCCCCAGCATTTT; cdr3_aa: CASSSGLRAQPQHF
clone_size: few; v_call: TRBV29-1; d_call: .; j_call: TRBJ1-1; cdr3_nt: TGCAGCGGGGGCTGGCGGGGGCCCACTGAAGCTTTCTTT; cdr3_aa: CSGGWRGPTEAFF
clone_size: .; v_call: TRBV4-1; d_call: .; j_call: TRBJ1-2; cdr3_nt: TGCGCCAGCAGCCAAGGCCGACGGTCTAACTATGGCTACACCTTC; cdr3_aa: CASSQGRRSNYGYTF
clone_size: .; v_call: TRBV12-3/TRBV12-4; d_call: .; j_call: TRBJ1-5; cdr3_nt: TGTGCCAGCAGTTCCCAGGACGCGGGTGGCAATCAGCCCCAGCATTTT; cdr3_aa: CASSSQDAGGNQPQHF
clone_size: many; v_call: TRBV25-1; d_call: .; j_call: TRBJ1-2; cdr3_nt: TGTGCCAGCAGTGATTACGGGGAATCTGGCTGGACGGGCTACACCTTC; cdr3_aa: CASSDYGESGWTGYTF
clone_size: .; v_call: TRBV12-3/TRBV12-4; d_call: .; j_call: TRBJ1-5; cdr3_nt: TGTGCCAGCAGTGAAGACTTGGCTGGGACAATCGATCAGCCCCAGCATTTT; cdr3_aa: CASSEDLAGTIDQPQHF
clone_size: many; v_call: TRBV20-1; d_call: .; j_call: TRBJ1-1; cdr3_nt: TGCAGTGCTAGAGATTGGCCAGGAAACACTGAAGCTTTCTTT; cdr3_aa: CSARDWPGNTEAFF
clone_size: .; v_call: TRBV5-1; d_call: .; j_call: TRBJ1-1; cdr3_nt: TGCGCCAGCAGCTTGGGGAGGGGCTCGATGAACACTGAAGCTTTCTTT; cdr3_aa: CASSLGRGSMNTEAFF
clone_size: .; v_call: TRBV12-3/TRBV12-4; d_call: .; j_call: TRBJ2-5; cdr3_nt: TGTGCCAGCAGTTTAGCGGGGACACTCAGCCAAGAGATCCAGTACTTC; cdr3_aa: CASSLAGTLSQEIQYF
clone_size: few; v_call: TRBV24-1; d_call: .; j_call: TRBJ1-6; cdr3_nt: TGTGCCACCAGTGATCCGGATTCACCCCTCCACTTT; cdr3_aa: CATSDPDSPLHF
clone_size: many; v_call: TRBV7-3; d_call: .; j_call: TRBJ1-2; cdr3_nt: TGTGCCAGCAGCTTAAGGGGCAGGGAATATGGCTACACCTTC; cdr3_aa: CASSLRGREYGYTF